Included here is one TCR beta chain sequence, with context. Its cognate antigen is unknown. The PCR employed 60 Vbeta primers together with 13 Jbeta primers. The assay was immunoSEQ multiplex PCR, and TCRdb's table has in-frame clones only and misses some. Among about 160,000 clones listed, around 79% were seen once. This entry belongs to a study of cytomegalovirus exposure and HLA in healthy donors. Study findings and constraints: The study designated 150 or so TCR beta chains cytomegalovirus-associated. Specific recognition of CMV antigens was confirmed in vitro for a few chains (all CMV-associated). Approximately 17,000 TCR beta sequences were associated with HLA alleles at 0.05 false discovery rate in a later analysis.

The TCR originated in a man aged 35 to 55 in good health and CMV-seronegative. The sample comprised PBMCs.

Written as DNA, the CDR3 is TGTGCCAGCAGTTACTCCCGGGACAGTTCGTATGGCTACACCTTC. Translated, it gives CASSYSRDSSYGYTF. This chain joins TRBV6-6 and TRBJ1-2; TRBD1 matches at 7 bases. With 0 bases clipped from V and 5 bases from J, the junction kept 6 bases outside the gene matches. This CDR3 region has 15 residues. Looked up from germline, CDR1 is MNHNY and CDR2 is SVGAGI (reference sequence).